These 14 T cell receptor beta chains share one sample of origin, sequenced in a study of early T cells in non-severe SARS-CoV-2 infection. One entry per CDR3 protein, called by TCRdb with MiXCR from the 5' RACE reads. This sample has about 83,000 distinct CDR3 sequences, with 9% to 15% found just once. The specimen was whole blood. Every receptor here comes from an adult who was a healthcare worker with PCR-confirmed SARS-CoV-2 infection or an uninfected control (not recorded which).

The sample holds a few counts of this clonotype. The chain recombines TRBV29-1 with TRBJ1-4; D gene unclear. Germline V gives CDR1 SQVTM, CDR2 ANQGSEA. CDR3 length: 12 amino acids. Trimming removed 3 bases at V and 8 bases at J, with 10 bases between. This CDR3 is CSVDGGLEKLFF. CDR3 nucleotide sequence: TGCAGCGTTGATGGAGGGTTGGAAAAACTGTTTTTT.

The chain joins TRBV7-2 to TRBJ2-7; either TRBD1 or TRBD2 may supply D (5 bases each). The CDR3 has 15 amino acids. Trimming removed 2 bases at V and 5 bases at J, with 16 bases between. Germline-derived CDR1 and CDR2 are SGHTA and FQGNSA. CDR3 residues: CASSLYVGVMNEQYF. The CDR3 DNA follows: TGTGCCAGCAGCTTATATGTGGGGGTAATGAACGAGCAGTACTTC. Full variable domain (missing parts from reference TRBV7-2 and TRBJ2-7): GAGVSQSPSNKVTEKGKDVELRCDPISGHTALYWYRQSLGQGLEFLIYFQGNSAPDKSGLPSDRFSAERTGGSVSTLTIQRTQQEDSAVYLCASSLYVGVMNEQYFGPGTRLTVT.

This clonotype was counted between two and nine times. The chain recombines TRBV5-6 with TRBJ2-7; D is unclear. Germline loops: CDR1 SGHDT, CDR2 YYEEEE. This CDR3 spans 14 amino acids. With 2 bases removed from V and 1 base from J, the gap between germline ends came to 10 bases. Here the CDR3 DNA reads TGTGCCAGCAGCTTAGGCAGCACTTCCTACGAGCAGTACTTC. It translates to CASSLGSTSYEQYF.

This clonotype was seen only a few times. The rearrangement joins TRBV5-4 to TRBJ2-2; 10 bases map to TRBD2. The CDR3 is made up of 15 amino acids. V shed 4 bases, J shed 5 bases, and the junction held 5 bases outside the gene matches. Germline CDR1 reads SGHNT; CDR2 reads YYREEE (reference sequence). The CDR3 nucleotides read TGTGCCAGCAGCCTGGGACTAGCGTATACCGGGGAGCTGTTTTTT. This sequence encodes CASSLGLAYTGELFF.

In its sample, this clonotype was seen many times. The chain recombines TRBV7-9 with TRBJ2-5; no clear D gene. Per the germline V gene, CDR1 is SEHNR and CDR2 is FQNEAQ (reference sequence). This CDR3 contains 14 residues. The V end lost 4 bases, the J end lost 2 bases, and 11 bases lay between the germline ends. CDR3: CASSSQPIQETQYF. DNA for the CDR3: TGTGCCAGCAGCTCCCAACCTATACAAGAGACCCAGTACTTC. Complete variable domain (other parts from reference TRBV7-9 and TRBJ2-5): DTGVSQNPRHKITKRGQNVTFRCDPISEHNRLYWYRQTLGQGPEFLTYFQNEAQLEKSRLLSDRFSAERPKGSFSTLEIQRTEQGDSAMYLCASSSQPIQETQYFGPGTRLLVL.

The chain combines TRBV18 with TRBJ2-6; the match to TRBD2 covers 10 bases. The CDR3 has 21 residues. V lost 2 bases and J lost 1; bases outside the gene matches: 14. In germline, CDR1 is KGHSH, CDR2 LQKENI. The CDR3 DNA is TGTGCCAGCTCACCATCTTTAGGCCTAGCGGGAGTCTTGTCTGGGGCCAACGTCCTGACTTTC. The encoded protein is CASSPSLGLAGVLSGANVLTF.

The table lists this clonotype with many counts. The rearrangement links TRBV20-1 to TRBJ1-5; D ambiguous. Trimming stripped 1 base from V and 5 bases from J, with 3 bases between. CDR3 length equals 11 residues. Germline V gene sequence: CDR1 DFQATT, CDR2 SNEGSKA (reference sequence). Written as DNA, the CDR3 is TGCAGTGCTAGAGGTTATCAGCCCCAGCATTTT. It specifies CSARGYQPQHF.

Worth noting for this clonotype: Its ends do not fully match the called genes, so a read error is possible. V is TRBV6-5 and J is TRBJ2-5; either TRBD1 or TRBD2 may fit D (5 bases each). CDR3 size: 13 residues. CDR1 and CDR2 (germline): MNHEY, SVGAGI. CDR3 region: CASSRDPQETQNF. Here the CDR3 DNA reads TGTGCCAGCAGTCGGGACCCTCAAGAGACCCAGAACTTC.

This clonotype appeared a few times. CDR3 nucleotide sequence: TGTGCCAGCAGCGTGACCGTTAACTATGGCTACACCTTC. Translating it yields CASSVTVNYGYTF. The chain couples TRBV7-2 to TRBJ1-2; D is unresolved. The CDR3 has 13 residues. Trimming shortened V by 5 bases and J by 1 base, and 8 bases separated the two germline ends. CDR1 and CDR2 from the germline V gene are SGHTA and FQGNSA. The full variable domain, in which reference TRBV7-2 and TRBJ1-2 provide the parts outside the CDR3, is GAGVSQSPSNKVTEKGKDVELRCDPISGHTALYWYRQSLGQGLEFLIYFQGNSAPDKSGLPSDRFSAERTGGSVSTLTIQRTQQEDSAVYLCASSVTVNYGYTFGSGTRLTVV.

This clonotype was seen more than once but under ten times. CDR3 nucleotides: TGCAGTGCTAGCAGTAGGGCGGGGGCCAACGTCCTGACTTTC. Its translation: CSASSRAGANVLTF. This chain joins TRBV20-1 and TRBJ2-6; no clear D. Per the germline V gene, CDR1 is DFQATT and CDR2 is SNEGSKA (reference sequence). The CDR3 covers 14 residues. Trimming removed 3 bases at V and 4 bases at J, with 10 bases between.

The chain uses TRBV7-6 and TRBJ2-1, with 13 bases aligning to TRBD2. Unmatched junction bases numbered 6, after V lost 5 bases and J lost 8 bases. In germline, CDR1 is SGHVS, CDR2 FNYEAQ. The CDR3 loop spans 15 amino acids. CDR3: CASSIRTSGRDEQFF. DNA of the CDR3: TGTGCCAGCAGCATCCGGACTAGCGGGAGAGATGAGCAGTTCTTC.

The J gene is TRBJ2-3, the V gene TRBV5-1, with a possible D match to TRBD2 (6 bases). The V gene lost 0 bases and the J gene lost 0 bases, with 11 bases spanning the gap. This CDR3 region has 16 residues. CDR1 is SGHRS, CDR2 YFSETQ, per germline. The CDR3 DNA is TGCGCCAGCAGCTTGGGGGTAGCGGTAAGCACAGATACGCAGTATTTT. It codes for CASSLGVAVSTDTQYF.

The V call is TRBV4-3, the J call TRBJ1-2; no clear D. The germline V gene has CDR1 LGHNA and CDR2 YSLEER. The CDR3 has 14 amino acids. The V end was cut by 0 bases, the J end by 4 bases, with 9 bases between. In nucleotides, the CDR3 is TGCGCCAGCAGCCAAGATCCCGGCCCCTATGGCTACACCTTC. Its protein product is CASSQDPGPYGYTF.

This clonotype appeared a few times. The V and J genes are TRBV25-1 and TRBJ1-1; D is possibly TRBD1 (6 bases). The length of the CDR3 is 13 residues. Germline values: CDR1 MGHDK, CDR2 SYGVNS. The V end was cut by 6 bases, the J end by 4 bases, with 12 bases between. CDR3 loop: CASRKGGITEAFF. For the CDR3, the DNA is TGTGCCAGCAGGAAAGGGGGGATCACTGAAGCTTTCTTT.